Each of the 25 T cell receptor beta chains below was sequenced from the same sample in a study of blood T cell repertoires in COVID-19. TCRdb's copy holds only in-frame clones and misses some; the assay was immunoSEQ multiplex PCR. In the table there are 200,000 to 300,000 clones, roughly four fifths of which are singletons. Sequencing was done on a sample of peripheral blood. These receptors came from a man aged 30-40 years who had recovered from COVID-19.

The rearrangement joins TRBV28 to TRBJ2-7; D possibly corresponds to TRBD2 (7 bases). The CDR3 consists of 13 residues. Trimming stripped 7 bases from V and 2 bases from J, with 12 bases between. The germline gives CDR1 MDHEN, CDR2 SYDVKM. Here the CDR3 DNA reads TGTGCCAGCATAAGGGGGGGGGCCTACGAGCAGTACTTC. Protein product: CASIRGGAYEQYF.

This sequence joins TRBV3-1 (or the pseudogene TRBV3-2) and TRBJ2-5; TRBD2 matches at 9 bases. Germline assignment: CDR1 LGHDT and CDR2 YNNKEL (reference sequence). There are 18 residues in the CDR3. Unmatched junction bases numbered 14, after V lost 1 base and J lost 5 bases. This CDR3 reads CASSQAGASGTGGETQYF. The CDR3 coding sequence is TGTGCCAGCAGCCAAGCTGGGGCTAGCGGGACCGGGGGGGAGACCCAGTACTTC.

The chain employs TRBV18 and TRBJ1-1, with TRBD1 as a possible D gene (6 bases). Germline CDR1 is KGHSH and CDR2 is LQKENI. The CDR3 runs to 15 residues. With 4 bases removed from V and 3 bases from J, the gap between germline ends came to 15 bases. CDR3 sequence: CASSLVGAADTEAFF. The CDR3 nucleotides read TGTGCCAGCTCACTAGTGGGGGCGGCGGACACTGAAGCTTTCTTT.

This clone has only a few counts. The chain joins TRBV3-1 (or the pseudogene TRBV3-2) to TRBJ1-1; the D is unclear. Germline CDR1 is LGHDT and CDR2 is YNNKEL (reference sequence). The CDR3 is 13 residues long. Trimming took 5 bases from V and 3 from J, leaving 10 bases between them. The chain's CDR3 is CASSADTDTEAFF. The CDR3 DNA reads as TGTGCCAGCAGCGCAGACACTGACACTGAAGCTTTCTTT.

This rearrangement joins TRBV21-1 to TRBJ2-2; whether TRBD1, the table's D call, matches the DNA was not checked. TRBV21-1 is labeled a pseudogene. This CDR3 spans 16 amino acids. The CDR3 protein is CASSKGPGGRTGELFF. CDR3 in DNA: TGTGCCAGCAGCAAAGGTCCAGGGGGCCGTACCGGGGAGCTGTTTTTT.

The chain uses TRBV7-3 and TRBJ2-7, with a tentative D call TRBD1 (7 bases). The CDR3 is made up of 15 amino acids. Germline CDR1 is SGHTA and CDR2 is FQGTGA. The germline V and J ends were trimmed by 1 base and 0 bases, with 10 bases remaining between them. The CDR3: CASSLSQGGSYEQYF. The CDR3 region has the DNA TGTGCCAGCAGCTTAAGCCAGGGGGGCTCCTACGAGCAGTACTTC.

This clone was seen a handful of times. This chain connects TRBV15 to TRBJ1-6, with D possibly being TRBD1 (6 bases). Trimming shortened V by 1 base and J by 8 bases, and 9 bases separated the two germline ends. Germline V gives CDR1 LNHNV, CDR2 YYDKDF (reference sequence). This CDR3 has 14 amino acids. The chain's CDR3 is CATSRGWTDSPLHF. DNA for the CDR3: TGTGCCACCAGCAGAGGCTGGACAGATTCACCCCTCCACTTT.

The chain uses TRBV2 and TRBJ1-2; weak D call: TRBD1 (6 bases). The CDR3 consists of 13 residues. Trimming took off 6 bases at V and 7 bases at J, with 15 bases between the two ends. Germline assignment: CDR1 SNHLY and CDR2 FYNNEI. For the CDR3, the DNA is TGTGCCAGCAGAGAATGGACAGACATTGGCTACACCTTC. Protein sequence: CASREWTDIGYTF.

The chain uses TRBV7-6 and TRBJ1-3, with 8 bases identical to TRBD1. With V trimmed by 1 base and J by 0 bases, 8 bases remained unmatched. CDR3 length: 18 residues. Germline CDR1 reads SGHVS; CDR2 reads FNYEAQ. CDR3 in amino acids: CASSLGTGRELSGNTIYF. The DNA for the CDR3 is TGTGCCAGCAGCTTAGGGACAGGGAGGGAACTCTCTGGAAACACCATATATTTT.

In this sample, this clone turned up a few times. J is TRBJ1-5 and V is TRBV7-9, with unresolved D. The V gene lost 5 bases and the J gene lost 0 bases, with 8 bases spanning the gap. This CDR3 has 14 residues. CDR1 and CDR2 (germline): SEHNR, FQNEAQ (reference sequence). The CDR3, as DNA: TGTGCCAGCAGCCCGAGTTTTAGCAATCAGCCCCAGCATTTT. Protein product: CASSPSFSNQPQHF.

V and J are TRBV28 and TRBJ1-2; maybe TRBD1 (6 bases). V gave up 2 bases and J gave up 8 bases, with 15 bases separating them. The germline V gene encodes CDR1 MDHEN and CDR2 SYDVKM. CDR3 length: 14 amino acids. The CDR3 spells CASSLGVGAGGYTF. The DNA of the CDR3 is TGTGCCAGCAGTTTAGGGGTGGGGGCTGGCGGCTACACCTTC.

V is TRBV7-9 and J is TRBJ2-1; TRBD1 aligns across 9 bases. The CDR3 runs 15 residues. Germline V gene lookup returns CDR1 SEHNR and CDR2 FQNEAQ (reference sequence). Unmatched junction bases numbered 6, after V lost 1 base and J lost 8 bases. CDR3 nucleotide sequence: TGTGCCAGCAGCTTAGTCGGACAGGGGCTGTATGAGCAGTTCTTC. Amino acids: CASSLVGQGLYEQFF.

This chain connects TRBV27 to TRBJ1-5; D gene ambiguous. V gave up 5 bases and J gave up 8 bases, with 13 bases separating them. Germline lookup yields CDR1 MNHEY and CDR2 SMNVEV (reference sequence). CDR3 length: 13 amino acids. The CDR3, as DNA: TGTGCCAGCAGTCCTCTGGGGAGGGAGCCCCAGCATTTT. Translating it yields CASSPLGREPQHF.

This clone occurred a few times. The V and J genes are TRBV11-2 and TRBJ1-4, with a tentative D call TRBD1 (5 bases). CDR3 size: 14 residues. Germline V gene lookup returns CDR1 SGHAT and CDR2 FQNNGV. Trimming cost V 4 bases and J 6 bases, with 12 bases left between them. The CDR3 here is CASSSLQGYEKLFF. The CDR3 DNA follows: TGTGCCAGCAGCTCGTTGCAGGGTTATGAAAAACTGTTTTTT.

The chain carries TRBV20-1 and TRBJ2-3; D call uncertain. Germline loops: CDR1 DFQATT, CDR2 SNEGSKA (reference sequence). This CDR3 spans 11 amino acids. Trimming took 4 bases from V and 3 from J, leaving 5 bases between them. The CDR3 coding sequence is TGCAGTGCTAAGGAGACAGATACGCAGTATTTT. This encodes CSAKETDTQYF.

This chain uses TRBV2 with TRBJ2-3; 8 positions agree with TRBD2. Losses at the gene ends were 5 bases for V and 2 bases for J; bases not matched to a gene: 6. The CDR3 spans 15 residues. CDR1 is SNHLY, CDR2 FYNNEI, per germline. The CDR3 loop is CASSSGTRDTDTQYF. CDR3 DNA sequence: TGTGCCAGCAGTTCCGGGACTAGAGACACAGATACGCAGTATTTT.

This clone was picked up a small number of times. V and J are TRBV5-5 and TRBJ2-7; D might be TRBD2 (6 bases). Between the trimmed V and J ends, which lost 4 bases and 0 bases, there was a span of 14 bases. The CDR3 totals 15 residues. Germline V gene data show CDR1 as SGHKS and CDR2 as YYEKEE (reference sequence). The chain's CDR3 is CASSRGESSSYEQYF. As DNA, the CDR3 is TGTGCCAGCAGCCGCGGGGAGTCCAGCTCCTACGAGCAGTACTTC.

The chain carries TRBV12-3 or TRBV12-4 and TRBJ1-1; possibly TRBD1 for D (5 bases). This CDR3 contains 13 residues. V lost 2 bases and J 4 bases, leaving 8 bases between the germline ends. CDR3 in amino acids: CASSLQGGTEAFF. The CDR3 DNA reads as TGTGCCAGCAGTTTACAGGGAGGCACTGAAGCTTTCTTT.

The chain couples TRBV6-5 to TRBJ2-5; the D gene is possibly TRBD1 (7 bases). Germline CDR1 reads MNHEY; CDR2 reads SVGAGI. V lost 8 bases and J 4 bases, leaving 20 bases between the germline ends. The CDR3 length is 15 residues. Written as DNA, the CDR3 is TGTGCCAGCGAGGGGTGGGGGGACAGAGGAGAGACCCAGTACTTC. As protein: CASEGWGDRGETQYF.

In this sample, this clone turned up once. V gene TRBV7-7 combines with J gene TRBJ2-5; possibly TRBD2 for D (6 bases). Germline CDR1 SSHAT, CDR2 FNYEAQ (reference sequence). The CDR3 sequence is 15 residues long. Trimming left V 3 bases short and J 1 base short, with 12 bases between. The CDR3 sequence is CASSLGGRGQETQYF. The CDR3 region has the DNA TGTGCCAGCAGCTTGGGCGGGCGGGGCCAAGAGACCCAGTACTTC.

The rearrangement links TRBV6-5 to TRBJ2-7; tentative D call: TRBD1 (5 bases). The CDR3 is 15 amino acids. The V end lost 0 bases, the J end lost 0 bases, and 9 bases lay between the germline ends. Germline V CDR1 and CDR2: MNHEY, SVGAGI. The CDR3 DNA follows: TGTGCCAGCAGTTACTCTTACAGGAGCTCCTACGAGCAGTACTTC. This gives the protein CASSYSYRSSYEQYF.

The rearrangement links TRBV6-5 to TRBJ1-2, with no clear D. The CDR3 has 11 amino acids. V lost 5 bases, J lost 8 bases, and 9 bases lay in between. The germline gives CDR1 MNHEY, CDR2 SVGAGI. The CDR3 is CASSTGFGYTF. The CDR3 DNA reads TGTGCCAGCAGTACCGGGTTCGGCTACACCTTC.

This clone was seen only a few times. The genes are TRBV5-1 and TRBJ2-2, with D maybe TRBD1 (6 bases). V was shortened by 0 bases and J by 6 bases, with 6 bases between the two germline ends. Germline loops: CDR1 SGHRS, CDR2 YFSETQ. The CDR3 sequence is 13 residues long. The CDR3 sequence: CASSLDRAGELFF. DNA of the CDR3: TGCGCCAGCAGCTTGGACAGGGCCGGGGAGCTGTTTTTT.

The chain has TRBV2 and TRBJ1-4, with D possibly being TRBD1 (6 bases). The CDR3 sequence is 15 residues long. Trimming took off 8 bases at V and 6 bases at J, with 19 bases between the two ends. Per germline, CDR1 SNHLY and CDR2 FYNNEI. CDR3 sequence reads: CASSVTQQGHEKLFF. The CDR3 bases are TGTGCCAGCTCCGTGACACAACAGGGACATGAAAAACTGTTTTTT.

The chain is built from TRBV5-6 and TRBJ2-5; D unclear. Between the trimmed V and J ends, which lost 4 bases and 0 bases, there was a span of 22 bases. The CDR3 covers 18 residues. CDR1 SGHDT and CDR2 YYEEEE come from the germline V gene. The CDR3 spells CASSPVAELVSNQETQYF. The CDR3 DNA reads TGTGCCAGCAGCCCGGTCGCGGAGCTAGTTTCTAACCAAGAGACCCAGTACTTC.